Presented here are 32 T cell receptor beta chains from one specimen sequenced in a study of post-analysis software for immune sequencing data. Antigens of these TCRs are unknown. Unique molecular identifiers featured in each of the TCR beta cDNA libraries. One entry per CDR3 protein results from TCRdb running MiXCR on the PCR reads. The sample has some 190,000 distinct CDR3 sequences; 29% are singletons. Study-wide results and caveats: Patients used several TRBV segments, including TRBV5-6, TRBV5-1 and TRBV20-1, more often than controls.

Source material: blood. The receptors were sampled from a girl aged 2 to 17 with multiple sclerosis.

This clonotype was seen only a few times. V gene TRBV7-8 combines with J gene TRBJ1-2; D may be TRBD1 (5 bases). Germline-derived CDR1 and CDR2 are SGHVS and FQNEAQ. The CDR3 has 17 amino acids. Trimming shortened V by 7 bases and J by 3 bases, and 24 bases separated the two germline ends. The CDR3 reads CASTVHGRTRGYYGYTF. CDR3 nucleotide sequence: TGTGCCAGCACCGTTCACGGCAGGACCCGGGGGTACTATGGCTACACCTTC.

A word on this clonotype: A much larger clone lies a single base off, so this may be a read error. This sequence joins TRBV12-3 or TRBV12-4 and TRBJ2-5; tentatively, D is TRBD2 (6 bases). This CDR3 comprises 13 residues. The V end was cut by 2 bases, the J end by 11 bases, with 15 bases between. CDR3 coding DNA: TGTGCCAGCAGTTTATTGGCGGGGAATGAGCAGTACTTC. Amino acid sequence: CASSLLAGNEQYF.

This chain joins TRBV5-6 and TRBJ2-7; 8 nucleotides agree with TRBD1. The CDR3 is made up of 15 amino acids. V was clipped by 4 bases and J by 0 bases; unmatched bases: 6. Germline values: CDR1 SGHDT, CDR2 YYEEEE. DNA of the CDR3: TGTGCCAGCAGCCAGAGGGACAGGTTCTCCTACGAGCAGTACTTC. Its protein is CASSQRDRFSYEQYF.

This clonotype came up a few times. The gene calls are TRBV5-1 and TRBJ2-1, with 8 positions matching TRBD1. The CDR3 loop spans 15 amino acids. Germline CDR1 is SGHRS and CDR2 is YFSETQ. After removal of 7 bases from V and 7 bases from J, the junction contained 13 bases not matched to a gene. CDR3 bases: TGCGCCAGCCGATCCCGGGACAGGACGACGAATGAGCAGTTCTTC. Translating gives CASRSRDRTTNEQFF. The variable domain in full, completed from reference TRBV5-1 and TRBJ2-1, reads KAGVTQTPRYLIKTRGQQVTLSCSPISGHRSVSWYQQTPGQGLQFLFEYFSETQRNKGNFPGRFSGRQFSNSRSEMNVSTLELGDSALYLCASRSRDRTTNEQFFGPGTRLTVL.

The chain recombines TRBV6-1 with TRBJ2-2; 12 nucleotides align to TRBD1. The CDR3 consists of 13 residues. The V gene's germline CDR1 is MNHNS and CDR2 SASEGT. After removal of 4 bases from V and 14 bases from J, the junction contained 5 bases not matched to a gene. The CDR3 region has the DNA TGTGCCAGCAGTGCGAAGGGACAGGGGGCCCTGTTTTTT. Residues: CASSAKGQGALFF.

The table lists this clonotype with a few counts. The rearrangement uses TRBV12-3 or TRBV12-4 and TRBJ2-3; a possible D gene is TRBD2 (6 bases). Trimming cost V 5 bases and J 7 bases, with 10 bases left between them. The CDR3 runs 12 residues. CDR3 amino acids: CASSLSGYTQYF. The CDR3 DNA reads TGTGCCAGCAGTCTTAGCGGTTATACGCAGTATTTT.

Remarks on this clonotype: One end of the junction is discordant with germline, which a read error may explain. Written as DNA, the CDR3 is TGTGCCAGCAATAGGCTAGCGGGGGGGTACCAAGAGGCCCAGTACTTC. Its translation is CASNRLAGGYQEAQYF. The chain joins TRBV6-1 to TRBJ2-5; 12 nucleotides line up with TRBD2. Germline V gene data show CDR1 as MNHNS and CDR2 as SASEGT. The CDR3 has 16 residues.

In the case of this clonotype: A much larger clone lies a single base off, so this may be a read error. The chain carries TRBV20-1 and TRBJ2-3, with 7 bases identical to TRBD2. The CDR3 contains 15 residues. With 5 bases clipped from V and 6 bases from J, the junction kept 14 bases outside the gene matches. Germline V CDR1 and CDR2: DFQATT, SNEGSKA (reference sequence). The CDR3 loop reads CSAGISGHTADTQYF. The CDR3 DNA follows: TGCAGTGCTGGGATTAGCGGGCACACCGCGGATACGCAGTATTTT.

The chain carries TRBV19 and TRBJ1-5, with 8 bases aligning to TRBD1. With V trimmed by 6 bases and J by 4 bases, 5 bases remained unmatched. The CDR3 covers 14 residues. Germline CDR1 and CDR2: LNHDA and SQIVND (reference sequence). CDR3: CASRPGQVNQPQHF. The CDR3 region has the DNA TGTGCCAGTAGACCGGGACAGGTGAATCAGCCCCAGCATTTT. Full variable domain (remainder filled in from reference TRBV19 and TRBJ1-5): DGGITQSPKYLFRKEGQNVTLSCEQNLNHDAMYWYRQDPGQGLRLIYYSQIVNDFQKGDIAEGYSVSREKKESFPLTVTSAQKNPTAFYLCASRPGQVNQPQHFGDGTRLSIL.

The chain recombines TRBV11-2 with TRBJ2-7, with 12 bases that match TRBD2. J gave up 2 bases and V 6 bases, and 8 bases lay outside the gene matches. Looked up from germline, CDR1 is SGHAT and CDR2 is FQNNGV. The CDR3 has 16 residues. CDR3 sequence (DNA): TGTGCCAGCAGTTCTAGCGGGAGGGCCAGTACCTACGAGCAGTACTTC. Its translation is CASSSSGRASTYEQYF.

This clonotype was observed many times. The chain is built from TRBV7-2 and TRBJ1-1; no reliable D call. The CDR3 is made up of 13 amino acids. The germline V gene has CDR1 SGHTA and CDR2 FQGNSA. Trimming took 5 bases from V and 1 from J, leaving 8 bases between them. The CDR3 is CASSIGRNTEAFF. CDR3 nucleotides: TGTGCCAGCAGCATTGGACGGAACACTGAAGCTTTCTTT.

On this clonotype: A much larger clone lies one base from this, so it may be a read error. The chain joins TRBV29-1 to TRBJ2-5, with 8 bases matching TRBD1. This CDR3 spans 11 amino acids. Germline V gene sequence: CDR1 SQVTM, CDR2 ANQGSEA. After removal of 7 bases from V and 11 bases from J, the junction contained 9 bases not matched to a gene. The CDR3: CSGGQGYEQYF. CDR3 DNA: TGCAGCGGCGGACAGGGCTATGAGCAGTACTTC.

This clonotype was seen a handful of times. The chain combines TRBV7-2 with TRBJ1-6; the match to TRBD1 covers 7 bases. The CDR3 is 15 residues long. Germline assignment: CDR1 SGHTA and CDR2 FQGNSA. J gave up 7 bases and V 5 bases, and 8 bases lay outside the gene matches. CDR3 amino acids: CASSLAGQINSPLHF. CDR3 nucleotide sequence: TGTGCCAGCAGCCTCGCGGGACAGATCAATTCACCCCTCCACTTT. The complete variable domain, with remaining parts taken from reference TRBV7-2 and TRBJ1-6, reads GAGVSQSPSNKVTEKGKDVELRCDPISGHTALYWYRQSLGQGLEFLIYFQGNSAPDKSGLPSDRFSAERTGGSVSTLTIQRTQQEDSAVYLCASSLAGQINSPLHFGNGTRLTVT.

This clonotype occurred a few times. This rearrangement joins TRBV7-9 to TRBJ1-1; D gene ambiguous. The V end lost 3 bases, the J end lost 7 bases, and 21 bases lay between the germline ends. This CDR3 has 16 residues. Germline assignment: CDR1 SEHNR and CDR2 FQNEAQ (reference sequence). The CDR3 region is CASSFFGTIMNDEAFF. The CDR3 DNA reads as TGTGCCAGCAGCTTCTTTGGAACGATCATGAACGATGAAGCTTTCTTT. The entire variable domain, with the rest obtained from reference TRBV7-9 and TRBJ1-1, is as follows: DTGVSQNPRHKITKRGQNVTFRCDPISEHNRLYWYRQTLGQGPEFLTYFQNEAQLEKSRLLSDRFSAERPKGSFSTLEIQRTEQGDSAMYLCASSFFGTIMNDEAFFGQGTRLTVV.

The genes are TRBV11-2 and TRBJ2-5; 9 bases agree with TRBD2. The CDR3 loop spans 15 amino acids. CDR1 and CDR2 (germline): SGHAT, FQNNGV. The J segment lost 5 bases and the V segment lost 5 bases, leaving 9 bases of the junction unmatched. The CDR3 region is CASSTSSSGSETQYF. CDR3 nucleotides: TGTGCCAGCAGCACCTCGAGTAGCGGGAGTGAGACCCAGTACTTC.

This chain links TRBV18 with TRBJ1-5, with TRBD1 as a possible D gene (6 bases). The germline V gene has CDR1 KGHSH and CDR2 LQKENI. CDR3 length: 16 amino acids. Trimming cost V 3 bases and J 6 bases, with 18 bases left between them. The CDR3 nucleotides are TGTGCCAGCTCACCTGTGACAGGCCCCAATTCTCAGCCCCAGCATTTT. It yields the protein CASSPVTGPNSQPQHF.

This clonotype was picked up many times. The rearrangement links TRBV2 to TRBJ2-1; TRBD1 matches 11 bases. Germline V gives CDR1 SNHLY, CDR2 FYNNEI. The CDR3 is made up of 16 amino acids. With V trimmed by 4 bases and J by 7 bases, 9 bases remained unmatched. The CDR3 nucleotides read TGTGCCAGCAGTGGGACAGGGGGCGTGGGTAGTAATGAGCAGTTCTTC. Encoded protein: CASSGTGGVGSNEQFF.

This clonotype showed up just a few times. This chain joins TRBV5-1 and TRBJ1-1; 10 bases match TRBD1. The CDR3 contains 17 residues. The V gene's germline CDR1 is SGHRS and CDR2 YFSETQ. Germline trimming cut 3 bases from V and 4 bases from J; bases unmatched to any gene: 12. CDR3 region: CASSSWTGGDRGTEAFF. CDR3 in DNA: TGCGCCAGCAGCTCCTGGACAGGGGGTGATCGTGGCACTGAAGCTTTCTTT.

This clonotype came up a few times. This may be a read error: a much more frequent sequence differs by one nucleotide. This chain joins TRBV6-5 and TRBJ2-5; D not resolved. V was trimmed by 4 bases and J by 11 bases, leaving 20 bases between them. CDR1 and CDR2 from the germline V gene are MNHEY and SVGAGI. This CDR3 region has 14 residues. CDR3 residues: CASSSDFYYNEQYF. For the CDR3, the DNA is TGTGCCAGCAGTTCTGACTTCTACTACAATGAGCAGTACTTC.

There are many counts of this clonotype. V and J are TRBV7-3 and TRBJ2-1, with 7 bases fitting TRBD1. The CDR3 spans 16 residues. Trimming removed 5 bases from V and 3 bases from J; junction bases left unmatched: 10. CDR1 and CDR2 from the germline V gene are SGHTA and FQGTGA. The CDR3, as DNA: TGTGCCAGCAGCGCGGACCAGGGGGTTTTCTACAATGAGCAGTTCTTC. This gives the protein CASSADQGVFYNEQFF.

Remarks on this clonotype: A much larger clone is a single base away; this may be a read error. CDR3 loop: CSALGGQGREQYF. Here the CDR3 DNA reads TGCAGCGCCCTCGGAGGACAGGGTCGGGAGCAGTACTTC. This chain links TRBV29-1 with TRBJ2-5; 8 bases agree with TRBD1. This CDR3 region has 13 residues. V was pared by 7 bases and J by 11 bases, with 15 bases of the junction left unmatched. The germline V gene has CDR1 SQVTM and CDR2 ANQGSEA. Full variable domain (missing parts from reference TRBV29-1 and TRBJ2-5): SAVISQKPSRDICQRGTSLTIQCQVDSQVTMMFWYRQQPGQSLTLIATANQGSEATYESGFVIDKFPISRPNLTFSTLTVSNMSPEDSSIYLCSALGGQGREQYFGPGTRLLVL.

The chain couples TRBV9 to TRBJ1-3; D is perhaps TRBD1 (6 bases). V lost 1 base, J lost 4 bases, and 18 bases lay in between. In germline, CDR1 is SGDLS, CDR2 YYNGEE. This CDR3 has 17 amino acids. The CDR3 here is CASSVMDSSGAGNTIYF. The CDR3, as DNA: TGTGCCAGCAGCGTAATGGATAGTTCAGGGGCCGGAAACACCATATATTTT. The full variable domain, its missing parts supplied by reference TRBV9 and TRBJ1-3, is DSGVTQTPKHLITATGQRVTLRCSPRSGDLSVYWYQQSLDQGLQFLIQYYNGEERAKGNILERFSAQQFPDLHSELNLSSLELGDSALYFCASSVMDSSGAGNTIYFGEGSWLTVV.

This clonotype was recorded at least ten times. The chain employs TRBV6-2 or TRBV6-3 and TRBJ2-3; D gene uncertain. The CDR3 spans 12 residues. Germline values: CDR1 MNHEY, CDR2 SVGEGT. V lost 4 bases and J lost 6, with 8 bases in between. CDR3 nucleotide sequence: TGTGCCAGCAGTTCTCCCTGGGATACGCAGTATTTT. Its protein is CASSSPWDTQYF.

Worth noting for this clonotype: Since a much larger clone is just one base distant, this may be a read error. This chain uses TRBV9 with TRBJ2-1, with 7 bases identical to TRBD1. The length of the CDR3 is 18 residues. Germline V lookup: CDR1 SGDLS, CDR2 YYNGEE. V shed 1 base and J 2 bases; nucleotides not matched to a gene: 12. This chain's CDR3 is CASSVTIFRDSPYNEQFF. For the CDR3, the DNA is TGTGCCAGCAGCGTAACTATATTCCGGGACAGCCCCTACAATGAGCAGTTCTTC.

The count of this clonotype is one. This sequence may be a read error, since a much larger clone differs from it by one base. This chain uses TRBV10-3 with TRBJ2-7; the match to TRBD2 covers 13 bases. The germline gives CDR1 ENHRY, CDR2 SYGVKD. The CDR3 loop spans 15 amino acids. CDR3 in DNA: TGTGCCATCAGTGAGCCGACTAGCGGGAGGTACGATCAGTACTTC. Its protein is CAISEPTSGRYDQYF.

The chain links TRBV5-1 to TRBJ2-7; D ambiguous. Trimming removed 0 bases from V and 2 bases from J, with 15 bases in between. CDR1 and CDR2 from the germline V gene are SGHRS and YFSETQ. There are 16 residues in the CDR3. CDR3 loop: CASSLEGGSPPYEQYF. CDR3 in DNA: TGCGCCAGCAGCTTGGAGGGTGGCAGCCCTCCCTACGAGCAGTACTTC.

This clonotype appeared many times. This sequence joins TRBV7-2 and TRBJ2-1; D ambiguous. Germline assignment: CDR1 SGHTA and CDR2 FQGNSA. The V gene lost 1 base and the J gene lost 4 bases, with 8 bases spanning the gap. The CDR3 is made up of 14 amino acids. The CDR3 region is CASSLEALYNEQFF. CDR3 DNA: TGTGCCAGCAGCTTAGAGGCCCTATACAATGAGCAGTTCTTC.

This clonotype was seen ten or more times. The V call is TRBV29-1, the J call TRBJ2-1; D is possibly TRBD1 (6 bases). The length of the CDR3 is 12 residues. Germline V gives CDR1 SQVTM, CDR2 ANQGSEA. The V and J ends lost 8 bases and 4 bases respectively, with 12 bases between them. The CDR3 reads CSFWTDYNEQFF. The CDR3 DNA reads TGCAGCTTCTGGACAGATTACAATGAGCAGTTCTTC.

The gene calls are TRBV7-2 and TRBJ1-2; 9 positions agree with TRBD1. Germline lookup yields CDR1 SGHTA and CDR2 FQGNSA. There are 17 residues in the CDR3. The V gene end was trimmed by 5 bases and the J gene end by 6 bases; junction bases not matched to a gene: 16. The CDR3 protein is CASSPPGQGVRGNGYTF. Written as DNA, the CDR3 is TGTGCCAGCAGCCCCCCGGGACAGGGTGTGAGAGGGAATGGCTACACCTTC.

This clonotype was counted a few times. This chain joins TRBV6-5 and TRBJ1-5; no firm D call. Trimming shortened V by 2 bases and J by 2 bases, and 7 bases separated the two germline ends. Germline CDR1 and CDR2: MNHEY and SVGAGI. CDR3 length: 14 amino acids. Written as DNA, the CDR3 is TGTGCCAGCAGTTACAGTGGTCGCAATCAGCCCCAGCATTTT. This sequence encodes CASSYSGRNQPQHF.

On this clonotype itself: A read error may explain this, as a much larger clone is one base away. This rearrangement joins TRBV6-5 to TRBJ1-2, with 7 bases matching TRBD1. The V gene end was trimmed by 6 bases and the J gene end by 4 bases; junction bases not matched to a gene: 8. The CDR3 loop spans 14 amino acids. CDR1 MNHEY and CDR2 SVGAGI come from the germline V gene. The DNA of the CDR3 is TGTGCCAGCAGCTCCGGACAGGAAAGCTATGGCTACACCTTC. This codes for CASSSGQESYGYTF.

Remarks on this clonotype: One end of the junction is discordant with germline, which a read error may explain. The V and J genes are TRBV20-1 and TRBJ2-3, with 12 bases lining up with TRBD2. CDR3 length equals 14 residues. The germline gives CDR1 DFQATT, CDR2 SNEGSKA (reference sequence). CDR3 coding DNA: TGCAGTGCACGACTAGCGGGAGTTCTGGGTACGCGGTATTTT. Translation gives CSARLAGVLGTRYF.